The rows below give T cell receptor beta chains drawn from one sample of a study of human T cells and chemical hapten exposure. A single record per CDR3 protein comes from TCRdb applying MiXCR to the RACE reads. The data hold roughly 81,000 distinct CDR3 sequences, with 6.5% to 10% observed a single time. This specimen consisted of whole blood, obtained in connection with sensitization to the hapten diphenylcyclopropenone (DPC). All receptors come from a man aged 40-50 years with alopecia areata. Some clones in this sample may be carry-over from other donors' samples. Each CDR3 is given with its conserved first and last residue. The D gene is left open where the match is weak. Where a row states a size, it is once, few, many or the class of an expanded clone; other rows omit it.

CDR3nt: TGTGCCAGCATCGGCGCTCACACCGGGGAGCTGTTTTTT
CDR3aa: CASIGAHTGELFF
d_gene: NA
v_gene: TRBV28
len: 13
j_gene: TRBJ2-2
abundance: NA

CDR3nt: TGCGCCAGCAGTCAAATGGTCGGGCGTTCGAACACCGGGGAGCTGTTTTTT
CDR3aa: CASSQMVGRSNTGELFF
d_gene: NA
v_gene: TRBV23-1
len: 17
j_gene: TRBJ2-2
abundance: few

CDR3nt: TGCGCTACGGGCGCAGACCTTACTTCGGAGACCCAGTACTTC
CDR3aa: CATGADLTSETQYF
d_gene: NA
v_gene: TRBV28
len: 14
j_gene: TRBJ2-5
abundance: few

CDR3nt: TGTGCCACCAGTGATTGGGGAACGGGCAATGAGCAGTTCTTC
CDR3aa: CATSDWGTGNEQFF
d_gene: NA
v_gene: TRBV24-1
len: 14
j_gene: TRBJ2-1
abundance: few

CDR3nt: TGTGCCAGCAGTTCCACTTCGCGGGGCTACACCTTC
CDR3aa: CASSSTSRGYTF
d_gene: NA
v_gene: TRBV28
len: 12
j_gene: TRBJ1-2
abundance: many

CDR3nt: TGCAGTGCCCCCCCCTGGCTCGGACTAGCGGGAGGGCTCGCCTACAATGAGCAGTTCTTC
CDR3aa: CSAPPWLGLAGGLAYNEQFF
d_gene: TRBD2
v_gene: TRBV20-1
len: 20
j_gene: TRBJ2-1
abundance: few

CDR3nt: TGCGCCAGCAGCCGCGGGGAGCGTCTTAATTCACCCCTCCACTTT
CDR3aa: CASSRGERLNSPLHF
d_gene: NA
v_gene: TRBV5-1
len: 15
j_gene: TRBJ1-6
abundance: many

CDR3nt: TGTGCCAGCACAACCGATGGTGGGGGGCTTAATGAAAAACTGTTTTTT
CDR3aa: CASTTDGGGLNEKLFF
d_gene: NA
v_gene: TRBV2
len: 16
j_gene: TRBJ1-4
abundance: NA

CDR3nt: TGTGCCAGCAGCGGGGGAAGGCTAGCGGTATCCCAAGAGACCCAGTACTTC
CDR3aa: CASSGGRLAVSQETQYF
d_gene: TRBD2
v_gene: TRBV6-2/TRBV6-3
len: 17
j_gene: TRBJ2-5
abundance: many

CDR3nt: TGCGCCAGCAGCAAACAGGACCGCACCGGGGGAGAGACCCAGTACTTC
CDR3aa: CASSKQDRTGGETQYF
d_gene: NA
v_gene: TRBV4-1
len: 16
j_gene: TRBJ2-5
abundance: few

CDR3nt: TGTGCCAGCAGCCAGAGGCTTAGCATTGTTAACGGGGAGCTGTTTTTT
CDR3aa: CASSQRLSIVNGELFF
d_gene: NA
v_gene: TRBV13
len: 16
j_gene: TRBJ2-2
abundance: few

CDR3nt: TGTGCCAGCAATATGGGGACAAGTCCCCAGCATTTT
CDR3aa: CASNMGTSPQHF
d_gene: NA
v_gene: TRBV12-3/TRBV12-4
len: 12
j_gene: TRBJ1-5
abundance: NA

CDR3nt: TGTGCCAGCAGTTCCGCGGCGGAGGGAAAAACATACAATGAGCAGTTCTTC
CDR3aa: CASSSAAEGKTYNEQFF
d_gene: NA
v_gene: TRBV28
len: 17
j_gene: TRBJ2-1
abundance: few

CDR3nt: TGTGCCAGCAGCTTAATGAGGGGGGCAGGGGAGACCCAGTACTTC
CDR3aa: CASSLMRGAGETQYF
d_gene: NA
v_gene: TRBV7-2
len: 15
j_gene: TRBJ2-5
abundance: many

CDR3nt: TGTGCCATCAGTGAGTCGGGACAGGGAAGGGGGGAGCAGTACTTC
CDR3aa: CAISESGQGRGEQYF
d_gene: TRBD1
v_gene: TRBV10-3
len: 15
j_gene: TRBJ2-7
abundance: NA

CDR3nt: TGTGCCACCAGTGAATCAGGGAGGGGCACAGATACGCAGTATTTT
CDR3aa: CATSESGRGTDTQYF
d_gene: TRBD2
v_gene: TRBV24-1
len: 15
j_gene: TRBJ2-3
abundance: NA

CDR3nt: TGTGCCAGCAGCGCCGGACTAGCGTTGGGGGCAGATACGCAGTATTTT
CDR3aa: CASSAGLALGADTQYF
d_gene: TRBD2
v_gene: TRBV7-6
len: 16
j_gene: TRBJ2-3
abundance: few

CDR3nt: TGTGCCAGCTCAAAAGGACAGGATCAGCCCCAGCATTTT
CDR3aa: CASSKGQDQPQHF
d_gene: TRBD1
v_gene: TRBV18
len: 13
j_gene: TRBJ1-5
abundance: many

CDR3nt: TGTGCCAGTAGTATAGGGCGGGAGGGCCTAACCAAAAACATTCAGTACTTC
CDR3aa: CASSIGREGLTKNIQYF
d_gene: TRBD2
v_gene: TRBV19
len: 17
j_gene: TRBJ2-4
abundance: NA

CDR3nt: TGTGCCAGCAGCCAAACAGGGAATGAGCAGTTCTTC
CDR3aa: CASSQTGNEQFF
d_gene: NA
v_gene: TRBV7-2
len: 12
j_gene: TRBJ2-1
abundance: few

CDR3nt: TGCAGCTCCTCAGACAGCGCAGAGACCCAGTACTTC
CDR3aa: CSSSDSAETQYF
d_gene: NA
v_gene: TRBV29-1
len: 12
j_gene: TRBJ2-5
abundance: many

CDR3nt: TGTGCCAGCAGCTTACTTGTTGGGATTAGGACTGAAGCTTTCTTT
CDR3aa: CASSLLVGIRTEAFF
d_gene: NA
v_gene: TRBV5-6
len: 15
j_gene: TRBJ1-1
abundance: many

CDR3nt: TGTGCCAGCAGTTCCAGTCTCAGGGAATACAATGAGCAGTTCTTC
CDR3aa: CASSSSLREYNEQFF
d_gene: NA
v_gene: TRBV28
len: 15
j_gene: TRBJ2-1
abundance: few

CDR3nt: TGTGCCACCAGTGACTCCGGGACAGGGAGCGGGGGAGGAGAGACCCAGTACTTC
CDR3aa: CATSDSGTGSGGGETQYF
d_gene: NA
v_gene: TRBV24-1
len: 18
j_gene: TRBJ2-5
abundance: many